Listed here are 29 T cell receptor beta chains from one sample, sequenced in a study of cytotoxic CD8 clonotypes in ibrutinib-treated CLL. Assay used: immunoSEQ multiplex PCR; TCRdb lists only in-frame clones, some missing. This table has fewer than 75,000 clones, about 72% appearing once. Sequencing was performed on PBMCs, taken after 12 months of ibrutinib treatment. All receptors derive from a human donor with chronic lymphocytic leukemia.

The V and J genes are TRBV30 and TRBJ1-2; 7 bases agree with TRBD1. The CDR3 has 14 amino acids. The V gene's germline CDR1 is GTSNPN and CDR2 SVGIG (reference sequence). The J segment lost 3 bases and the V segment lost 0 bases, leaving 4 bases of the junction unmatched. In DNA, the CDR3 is TGTGCCTGGAGTGTTCCGGGGACAGACTATGGCTACACCTTC. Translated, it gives CAWSVPGTDYGYTF.

The chain's CDR3 is CASSQGGLTGRISSTDTQYF. CDR3 bases: TGTGCCAGCAGCCAAGGGGGGTTGACCGGGAGGATCTCTAGCACAGATACGCAGTATTTT. The chain combines TRBV4-2 with TRBJ2-3, with TRBD2 matching over 7 bases. The CDR3 totals 20 residues. The germline CDR1 and CDR2 sequences are LGHNA and YNFKEQ. V dropped 1 base and J dropped 0; count of bases not matched to a gene: 16.

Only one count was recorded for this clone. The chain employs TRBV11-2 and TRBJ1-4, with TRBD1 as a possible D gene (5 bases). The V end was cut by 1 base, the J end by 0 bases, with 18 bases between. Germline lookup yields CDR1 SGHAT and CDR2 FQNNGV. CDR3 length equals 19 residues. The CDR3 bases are TGTGCCAGCAGCTTAGTGTTGTCGGGGCTCGACGCAACTAATGAAAAACTGTTTTTT. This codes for CASSLVLSGLDATNEKLFF. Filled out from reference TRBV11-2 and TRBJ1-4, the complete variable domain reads EAGVAQSPRYKIIEKRQSVAFWCNPISGHATLYWYQQILGQGPKLLIQFQNNGVVDDSQLPKDRFSAERLKGVDSTLKIQPAKLEDSAVYLCASSLVLSGLDATNEKLFFGSGTQLSVL.

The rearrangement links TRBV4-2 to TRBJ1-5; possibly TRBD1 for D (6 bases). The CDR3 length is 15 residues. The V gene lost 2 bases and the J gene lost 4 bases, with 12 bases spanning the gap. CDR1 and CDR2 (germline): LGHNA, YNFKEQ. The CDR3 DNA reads TGTGCCAGCAGCCAACCCGGGACAAGGAATCAGCCCCAGCATTTT. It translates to CASSQPGTRNQPQHF.

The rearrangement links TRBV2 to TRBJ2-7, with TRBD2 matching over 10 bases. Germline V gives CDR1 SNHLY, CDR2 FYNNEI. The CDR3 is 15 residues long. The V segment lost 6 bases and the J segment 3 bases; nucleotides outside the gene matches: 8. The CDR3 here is CASRPQSSGSYEQYF. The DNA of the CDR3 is TGTGCCAGCAGGCCCCAGTCTAGCGGGAGCTACGAGCAGTACTTC.

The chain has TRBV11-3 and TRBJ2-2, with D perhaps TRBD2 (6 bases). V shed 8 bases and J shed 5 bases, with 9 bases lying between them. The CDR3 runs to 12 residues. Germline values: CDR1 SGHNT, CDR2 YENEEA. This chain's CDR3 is CASGRPTGELFF. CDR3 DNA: TGTGCCAGCGGGAGGCCGACCGGGGAGCTGTTTTTT.

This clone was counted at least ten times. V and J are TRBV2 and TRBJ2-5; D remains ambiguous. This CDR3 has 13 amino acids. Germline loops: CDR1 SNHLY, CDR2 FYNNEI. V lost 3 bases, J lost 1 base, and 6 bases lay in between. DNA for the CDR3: TGTGCCAGCAGTGATACCCTCCAAGAGACCCAGTACTTC. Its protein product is CASSDTLQETQYF.

CDR3 nucleotide sequence: TGCGCCAGCAGTGGGGGGACTAGCCTTGAGACCCAGTACTTC. It encodes CASSGGTSLETQYF. The chain joins TRBV10-1 to TRBJ2-5; 9 bases line up with TRBD2. Trimming cost V 4 bases and J 5 bases; bases outside gene matches: 5. Per germline, CDR1 WNHNN and CDR2 SYGVQD (reference sequence). The CDR3 is made up of 14 amino acids.

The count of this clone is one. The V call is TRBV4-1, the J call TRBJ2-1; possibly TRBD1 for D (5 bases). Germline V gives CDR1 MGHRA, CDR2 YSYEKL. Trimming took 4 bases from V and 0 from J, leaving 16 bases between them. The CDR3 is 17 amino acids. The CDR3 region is CASSPDHRGSSYNEQFF. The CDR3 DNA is TGCGCCAGCAGCCCAGACCATAGGGGTTCCTCCTACAATGAGCAGTTCTTC.

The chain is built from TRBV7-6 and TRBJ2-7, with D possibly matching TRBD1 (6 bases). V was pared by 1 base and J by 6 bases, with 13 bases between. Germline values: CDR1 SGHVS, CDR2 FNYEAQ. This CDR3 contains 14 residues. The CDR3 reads CASSLGVGATEQYF. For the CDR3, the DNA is TGTGCCAGCAGCTTAGGTGTGGGGGCGACCGAGCAGTACTTC.

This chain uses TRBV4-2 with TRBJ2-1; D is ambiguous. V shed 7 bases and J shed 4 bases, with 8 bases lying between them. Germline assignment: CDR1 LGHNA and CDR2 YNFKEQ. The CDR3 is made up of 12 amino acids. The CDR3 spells CASTGAYNEQFF. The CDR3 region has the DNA TGTGCCAGCACCGGCGCATACAATGAGCAGTTCTTC.

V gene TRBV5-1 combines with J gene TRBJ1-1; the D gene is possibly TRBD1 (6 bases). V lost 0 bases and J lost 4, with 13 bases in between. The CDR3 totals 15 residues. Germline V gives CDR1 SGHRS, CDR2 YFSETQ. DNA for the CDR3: TGCGCCAGCAGCTTGGCCGGGGGCATGGGCACTGAAGCTTTCTTT. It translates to CASSLAGGMGTEAFF.

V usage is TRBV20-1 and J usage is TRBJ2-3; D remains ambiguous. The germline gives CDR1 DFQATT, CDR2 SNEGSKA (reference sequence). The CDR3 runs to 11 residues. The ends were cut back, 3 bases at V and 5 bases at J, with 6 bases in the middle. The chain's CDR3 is CSASSGDTQYF. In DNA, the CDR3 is TGCAGTGCTAGTTCGGGAGATACGCAGTATTTT.

The CDR3 region has the DNA TGCAGTGCTAGACAGGGAGAGACCCAGTACTTC. Translation: CSARQGETQYF. The chain joins TRBV20-1 to TRBJ2-5, with D possibly matching TRBD1 (5 bases). The V end lost 2 bases, the J end lost 4 bases, and 5 bases lay between the germline ends. The CDR3 runs 11 residues. Germline values: CDR1 DFQATT, CDR2 SNEGSKA (reference sequence).

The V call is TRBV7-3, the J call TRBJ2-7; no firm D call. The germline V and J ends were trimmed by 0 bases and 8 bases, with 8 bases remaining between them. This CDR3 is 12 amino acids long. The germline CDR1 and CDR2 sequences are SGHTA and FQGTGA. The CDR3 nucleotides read TGTGCCAGCAGCTTAACTGGTGGGCAGCAGTACTTC. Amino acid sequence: CASSLTGGQQYF. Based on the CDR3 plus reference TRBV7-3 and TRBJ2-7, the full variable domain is GAGVSQTPSNKVTEKGKYVELRCDPISGHTALYWYRQSLGQGPEFLIYFQGTGAADDSGLPNDRFFAVRPEGSVSTLKIQRTERGDSAVYLCASSLTGGQQYFGPGTRLTVT.

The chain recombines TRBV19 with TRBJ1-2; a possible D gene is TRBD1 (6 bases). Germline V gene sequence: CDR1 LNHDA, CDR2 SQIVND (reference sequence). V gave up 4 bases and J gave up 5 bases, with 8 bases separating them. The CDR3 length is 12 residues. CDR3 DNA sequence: TGTGCCAGTAGTAGGACAGAGTATGGCTACACCTTC. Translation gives CASSRTEYGYTF.

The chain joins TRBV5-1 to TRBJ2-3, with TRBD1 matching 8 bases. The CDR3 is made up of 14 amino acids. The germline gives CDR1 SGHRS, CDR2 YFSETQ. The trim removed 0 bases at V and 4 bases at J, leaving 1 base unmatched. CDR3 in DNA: TGCGCCAGCAGCTTGGGACAGGGGTCAGATACGCAGTATTTT. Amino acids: CASSLGQGSDTQYF.

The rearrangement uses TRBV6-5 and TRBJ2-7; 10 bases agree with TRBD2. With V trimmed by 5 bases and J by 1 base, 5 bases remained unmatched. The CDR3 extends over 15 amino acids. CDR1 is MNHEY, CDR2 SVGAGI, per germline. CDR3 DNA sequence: TGTGCCAGCAGTAAGCTGACTAGCGGGTCCTACGAGCAGTACTTC. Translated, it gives CASSKLTSGSYEQYF.

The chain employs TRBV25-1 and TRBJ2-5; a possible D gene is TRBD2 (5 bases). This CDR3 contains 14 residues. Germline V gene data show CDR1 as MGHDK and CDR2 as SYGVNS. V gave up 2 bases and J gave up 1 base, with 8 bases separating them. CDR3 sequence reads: CASSEPGLQETQYF. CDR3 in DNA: TGTGCCAGCAGTGAACCCGGACTCCAAGAGACCCAGTACTTC.

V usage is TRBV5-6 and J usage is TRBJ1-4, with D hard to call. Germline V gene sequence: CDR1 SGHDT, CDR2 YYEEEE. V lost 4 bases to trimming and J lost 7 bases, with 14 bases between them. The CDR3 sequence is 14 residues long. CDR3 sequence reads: CASSRDGVSEKLFF. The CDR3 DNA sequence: TGTGCCAGCAGCCGAGACGGAGTTAGTGAAAAACTGTTTTTT.

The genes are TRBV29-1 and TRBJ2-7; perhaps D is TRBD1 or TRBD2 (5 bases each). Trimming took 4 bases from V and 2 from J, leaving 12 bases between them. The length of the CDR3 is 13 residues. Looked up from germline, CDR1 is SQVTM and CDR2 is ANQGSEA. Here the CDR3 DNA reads TGCAGCGTTGCTGGCAGGGACCCCTACGAGCAGTACTTC. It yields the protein CSVAGRDPYEQYF.

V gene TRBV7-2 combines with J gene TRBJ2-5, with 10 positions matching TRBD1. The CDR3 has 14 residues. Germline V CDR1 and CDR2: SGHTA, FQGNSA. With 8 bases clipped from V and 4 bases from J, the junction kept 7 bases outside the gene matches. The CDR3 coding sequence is TGTGCCAGCGGACAGGGGGGTCTTTTAGAGACCCAGTACTTC. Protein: CASGQGGLLETQYF.

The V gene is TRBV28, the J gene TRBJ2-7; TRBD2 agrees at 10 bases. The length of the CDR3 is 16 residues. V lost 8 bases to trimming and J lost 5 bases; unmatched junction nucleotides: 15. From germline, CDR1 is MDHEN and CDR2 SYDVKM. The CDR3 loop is CASYPLTSGHLNEQYF. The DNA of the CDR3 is TGTGCCAGCTACCCCTTGACTAGCGGGCACCTTAACGAGCAGTACTTC. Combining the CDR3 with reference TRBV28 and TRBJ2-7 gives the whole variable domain DVKVTQSSRYLVKRTGEKVFLECVQDMDHENMFWYRQDPGLGLRLIYFSYDVKMKEKGDIPEGYSVSREKKERFSLILESASTNQTSMYLCASYPLTSGHLNEQYFGPGTRLTVT.

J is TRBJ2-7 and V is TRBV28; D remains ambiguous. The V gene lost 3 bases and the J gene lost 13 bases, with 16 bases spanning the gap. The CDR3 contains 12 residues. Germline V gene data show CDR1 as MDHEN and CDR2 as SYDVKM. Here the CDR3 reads CASSFGGVGFYF. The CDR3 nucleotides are TGTGCCAGCAGTTTCGGTGGGGTGGGGTTTTACTTC. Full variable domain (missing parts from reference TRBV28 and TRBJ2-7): DVKVTQSSRYLVKRTGEKVFLECVQDMDHENMFWYRQDPGLGLRLIYFSYDVKMKEKGDIPEGYSVSREKKERFSLILESASTNQTSMYLCASSFGGVGFYFGPGTRLTVT.

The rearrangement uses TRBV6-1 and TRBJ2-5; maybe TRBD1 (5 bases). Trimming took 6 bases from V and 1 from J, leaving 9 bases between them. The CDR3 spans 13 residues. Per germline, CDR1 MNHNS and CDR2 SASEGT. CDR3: CASSRTRQETQYF. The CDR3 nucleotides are TGTGCCAGCAGCCGGACACGCCAAGAGACCCAGTACTTC.

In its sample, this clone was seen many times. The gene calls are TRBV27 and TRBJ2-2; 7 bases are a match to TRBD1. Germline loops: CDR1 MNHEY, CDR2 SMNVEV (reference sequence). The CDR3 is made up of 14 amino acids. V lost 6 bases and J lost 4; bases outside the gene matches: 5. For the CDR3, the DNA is TGTGCCAGCAGAGAAACAGGGGCCACCGGGGAGCTGTTTTTT. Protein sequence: CASRETGATGELFF.

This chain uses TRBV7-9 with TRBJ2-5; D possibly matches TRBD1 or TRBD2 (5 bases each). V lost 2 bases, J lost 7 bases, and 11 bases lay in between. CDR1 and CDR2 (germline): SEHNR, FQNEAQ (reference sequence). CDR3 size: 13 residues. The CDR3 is CASSLSGPWTQYF. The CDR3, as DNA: TGTGCCAGCAGCTTATCGGGACCTTGGACCCAGTACTTC.

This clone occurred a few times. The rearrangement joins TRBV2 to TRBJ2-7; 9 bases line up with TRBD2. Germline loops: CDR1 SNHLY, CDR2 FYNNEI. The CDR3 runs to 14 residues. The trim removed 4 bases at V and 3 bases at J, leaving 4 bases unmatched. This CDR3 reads CASSGGGRVYEQYF. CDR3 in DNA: TGTGCCAGCAGTGGTGGCGGGAGGGTCTACGAGCAGTACTTC. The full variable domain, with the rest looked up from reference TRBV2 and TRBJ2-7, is EPEVTQTPSHQVTQMGQEVILRCVPISNHLYFYWYRQILGQKVEFLVSFYNNEISEKSEIFDDQFSVERPDGSNFTLKIRSTKLEDSAMYFCASSGGGRVYEQYFGPGTRLTVT.

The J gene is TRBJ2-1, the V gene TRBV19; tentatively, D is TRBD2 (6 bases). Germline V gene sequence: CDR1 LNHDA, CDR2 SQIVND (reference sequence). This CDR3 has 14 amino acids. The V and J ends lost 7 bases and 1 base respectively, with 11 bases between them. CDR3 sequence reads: CASTGGTSYNEQFF. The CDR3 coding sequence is TGTGCCAGTACCGGCGGGACTTCCTACAATGAGCAGTTCTTC.